The T cell receptor (beta chain) described here comes from a study of response to subunit inactivated influenza vaccine. This clonotype was found a few times. A single record per CDR3 protein comes from TCRdb applying MiXCR to the RT-PCR reads. The table shows around 520,000 distinct CDR3 sequences, with about 25% occurring only once. The CDR3 has 15 amino acids. J gave up 5 bases and V 4 bases, and 6 bases lay outside the gene matches. Germline-derived CDR1 and CDR2 are MNHNS and SASEGT. The material sequenced was CD4+ T cells sorted from PBMCs, taken 5 to 6 days after vaccination. V usage is TRBV6-1 and J usage is TRBJ2-3; 10 bases agree with TRBD2. The source of this sequence is a man in his forties or fifties who received an inactivated influenza vaccine. CDR3: CASSVLAGVGDTQYF. The CDR3 DNA sequence: TGTGCCAGCAGTGTGCTAGCGGGAGTAGGAGATACGCAGTATTTT.